One and the same sample provided the 26 T cell receptor beta chains below, sequenced in a study of graft-versus-host responses after intestinal transplantation. The table came from immunoSEQ multiplex PCR; TCRdb's copy has only in-frame clones and leaves some out. Of some 14,000 clones in the sample, approximately 38% were seen once. Researchers placed approximately 200,000 CFSE-labeled responder cells in culture with approximately 200,000 irradiated, violet-dye-labeled stimulator cells. The sequencing used alloreactive CD8+ T cells from a mixed lymphocyte reaction culture, collected before intestinal transplant. Documented subset: CFSE-low proliferating T cells sorted from approximately 6-day pre-transplant mixed lymphocyte reaction (GvH or HvG direction). The receptors stem from a human patient who received an intestinal transplant.

This clone was picked up a small number of times. The V and J genes are TRBV30 and TRBJ2-7; 10 bases are shared with TRBD1. Unmatched junction bases numbered 6, after V lost 3 bases and J lost 4 bases. Germline-derived CDR1 and CDR2 are GTSNPN and SVGIG (reference sequence). This CDR3 spans 14 amino acids. CDR3 bases: TGTGCCTGGAGCACCGGGACAGGGGTATACGAGCAGTACTTC. Its translation is CAWSTGTGVYEQYF. The variable domain in full, completed from reference TRBV30 and TRBJ2-7, reads SQTIHQWPATLVQPVGSPLSLECTVEGTSNPNLYWYRQAAGRGLQLLFYSVGIGQISSEVPQNLSASRPQDRQFILSSKKLLLSDSGFYLCAWSTGTGVYEQYFGPGTRLTVT.

This chain links TRBV6-5 with TRBJ2-7, with TRBD1 identical over 9 bases. The trim removed 2 bases at V and 3 bases at J, leaving 5 bases unmatched. The CDR3 spans 15 residues. The germline V gene encodes CDR1 MNHEY and CDR2 SVGAGI. CDR3 sequence reads: CASSYGWGQGYEQYF. The CDR3 DNA reads TGTGCCAGCAGTTACGGCTGGGGACAGGGCTACGAGCAGTACTTC.

The chain is built from TRBV5-1 and TRBJ2-7; TRBD1 matches at 7 bases. CDR1 is SGHRS, CDR2 YFSETQ, per germline. This CDR3 is 17 amino acids long. With V trimmed by 4 bases and J by 4 bases, 17 bases remained unmatched. CDR3: CASSQEPGDRGIYEQYF. The CDR3, as DNA: TGCGCCAGCAGCCAAGAACCCGGGGACAGAGGAATTTACGAGCAGTACTTC.

This clone appeared a single time. The chain links TRBV30 to TRBJ2-7; tentative D call: TRBD1 (6 bases). The V and J ends lost 3 bases and 6 bases respectively, with 9 bases between them. Germline V gene lookup returns CDR1 GTSNPN and CDR2 SVGIG (reference sequence). The CDR3 consists of 11 residues. CDR3 amino acids: CAWSAGVEQYF. The DNA for the CDR3 is TGTGCCTGGAGCGCAGGGGTCGAGCAGTACTTC.

The chain employs TRBV30 and TRBJ2-1; TRBD2 matches at 7 bases. Germline V gene sequence: CDR1 GTSNPN, CDR2 SVGIG (reference sequence). The ends lost 6 bases at V and 5 bases at J; junction bases unmatched: 7. CDR3 length equals 13 residues. The CDR3 is CACSGPVDNEQFF. In nucleotides, the CDR3 is TGTGCCTGTAGCGGGCCGGTTGACAATGAGCAGTTCTTC.

This chain links TRBV18 with TRBJ2-7; 7 positions match TRBD2. Germline CDR1 is KGHSH and CDR2 is LQKENI. J was trimmed by 3 bases and V by 3 bases; bases with no gene match: 2. The CDR3 is 13 residues long. CDR3 amino acids: CASSPGEGYEQYF. The CDR3 region has the DNA TGTGCCAGCTCACCCGGGGAGGGCTACGAGCAGTACTTC. The variable domain in full, completed from reference TRBV18 and TRBJ2-7, reads NAGVMQNPRHLVRRRGQEARLRCSPMKGHSHVYWYRQLPEEGLKFMVYLQKENIIDESGMPKERFSAEFPKEGPSILRIQQVVRGDSAAYFCASSPGEGYEQYFGPGTRLTVT.

The rearrangement joins TRBV28 to TRBJ1-2, with D possibly being TRBD1 (6 bases). Germline CDR1 and CDR2: MDHEN and SYDVKM. V shed 7 bases and J shed 5 bases, with 20 bases lying between them. The CDR3 sequence is 15 residues long. The CDR3 loop is CASTQSGQRIYGYTF. The DNA of the CDR3 is TGTGCCAGCACCCAATCCGGACAGAGGATATATGGCTACACCTTC.

The genes are TRBV19 and TRBJ2-3; D remains ambiguous. V lost 3 bases, J lost 0 bases, and 10 bases lay in between. The length of the CDR3 is 15 residues. The V gene's germline CDR1 is LNHDA and CDR2 SQIVND (reference sequence). CDR3 amino acids: CASSIGGTSTDTQYF. CDR3 sequence (DNA): TGTGCCAGTAGTATTGGCGGAACTAGCACAGATACGCAGTATTTT.

V is TRBV27 and J is TRBJ2-7; TRBD1 matches 10 bases. This CDR3 region has 15 residues. V shed 3 bases and J 1 base; nucleotides not matched to a gene: 3. Germline CDR1 MNHEY, CDR2 SMNVEV (reference sequence). The CDR3 spells CASSFGTGVSYEQYF. The CDR3 DNA is TGTGCCAGCAGTTTTGGGACAGGGGTTTCCTACGAGCAGTACTTC.

This clone was observed a handful of times. The same CDR3 can be traced to other DNA sequences in this sample. The CDR3 sequence: CASSEYRGQETQYF. CDR3 sequence (DNA): TGTGCCAGCAGTGAATACCGGGGACAAGAGACCCAGTACTTC. The chain links TRBV6-1 to TRBJ2-5; D possibly corresponds to TRBD2 (5 bases). Germline CDR1 is MNHNS and CDR2 is SASEGT. The V end lost 2 bases, the J end lost 2 bases, and 9 bases lay between the germline ends. The CDR3 is 14 residues long.

Remarks on this clone: Compared with germline, one end of the junction differs, possibly owing to a read error. The sample holds other DNA sequences that translate to the same CDR3. The CDR3 bases are TGTGCCAGCAGCTTAATCCGCGGTAACTCTGGGGCCAACGTCCTAACTTTC. It encodes CASSLIRGNSGANVLTF. The rearrangement uses TRBV11-2 and TRBJ2-6; TRBD1 might be the D (5 bases). The CDR3 contains 17 residues. Germline CDR1 and CDR2: SGHAT and FQNNGV.

This clone was detected a few times. The V call is TRBV27, the J call TRBJ1-5; D is ambiguous. The CDR3 consists of 15 residues. V gave up 6 bases and J gave up 0 bases, with 12 bases separating them. Germline CDR1 and CDR2: MNHEY and SMNVEV (reference sequence). The CDR3 protein is CASSLTMYSNQPQHF. The CDR3 DNA follows: TGTGCCAGCAGCCTAACGATGTATAGCAATCAGCCCCAGCATTTT.

The chain employs TRBV30 and TRBJ2-7; D might be TRBD2 (5 bases). The germline V gene has CDR1 GTSNPN and CDR2 SVGIG (reference sequence). This CDR3 spans 13 amino acids. V dropped 2 bases and J dropped 4 bases, with 12 bases sitting between them. CDR3 bases: TGTGCCTGGAGTATCGGAGAGGGTTACGAGCAGTACTTC. Translation gives CAWSIGEGYEQYF.

The chain links TRBV5-1 to TRBJ2-7; 9 bases map to TRBD1. This CDR3 comprises 13 residues. Germline CDR1 and CDR2: SGHRS and YFSETQ. Germline trimming cut 7 bases from V and 6 bases from J; bases unmatched to any gene: 8. The CDR3 sequence: CASSPGQGTEQYF. The CDR3 nucleotides are TGCGCCAGCTCACCGGGACAGGGAACCGAGCAGTACTTC.

This clone is medium-sized. This chain links TRBV5-4 with TRBJ2-7; possible D gene TRBD2, 6 bases. Germline V gene lookup returns CDR1 SGHNT and CDR2 YYREEE (reference sequence). Deletions cut 5 bases from V and 4 bases from J, with 16 bases between. The CDR3 is made up of 14 amino acids. The CDR3, as DNA: TGTGCCAGCAGTCCTGACCCGGGAGATTACGAGCAGTACTTC. As protein: CASSPDPGDYEQYF. The full variable domain, in which reference TRBV5-4 and TRBJ2-7 provide the parts outside the CDR3, is ETGVTQSPTHLIKTRGQQVTLRCSSQSGHNTVSWYQQALGQGPQFIFQYYREEENGRGNFPPRFSGLQFPNYSSELNVNALELDDSALYLCASSPDPGDYEQYFGPGTRLTVT.

The V gene is TRBV29-1, the J gene TRBJ2-1, with TRBD2 matching 8 bases. After removal of 3 bases from V and 9 bases from J, the junction contained 10 bases not matched to a gene. CDR1 and CDR2 from the germline V gene are SQVTM and ANQGSEA. The CDR3 is made up of 14 amino acids. Here the CDR3 DNA reads TGCAGCGTTGAGGGGCTCGCGGGAGGAGGTGAGCAGTTCTTC. Protein sequence: CSVEGLAGGGEQFF.

Judged by abundance, this clone is medium-sized (0.01 to 0.1%). V usage is TRBV5-1 and J usage is TRBJ2-7; 8 bases line up with TRBD1. V lost 0 bases and J lost 2; bases outside the gene matches: 1. The CDR3 extends over 14 amino acids. From germline, CDR1 is SGHRS and CDR2 YFSETQ. This CDR3 is CASSLGTGPYEQYF. CDR3 nucleotide sequence: TGCGCCAGCAGCTTGGGGACAGGGCCCTACGAGCAGTACTTC.

This clone is medium-sized by share. Distinct nucleotide sequences in the sample also encode this CDR3. This rearrangement joins TRBV6-1 to TRBJ2-7, with 8 bases that match TRBD1. Per germline, CDR1 MNHNS and CDR2 SASEGT. The V gene end was trimmed by 6 bases and the J gene end by 2 bases; junction bases not matched to a gene: 3. This CDR3 contains 13 residues. CDR3 DNA: TGTGCCAGCAGCCCCAGGGGGCCCTACGAGCAGTACTTC. This gives the protein CASSPRGPYEQYF.

V gene TRBV6-5 combines with J gene TRBJ2-3; D may be TRBD2 (6 bases). V dropped 6 bases and J dropped 13 bases, with 20 bases sitting between them. CDR3 length equals 13 residues. CDR1 is MNHEY, CDR2 SVGAGI, per germline. The CDR3 sequence is CASRPLSGSRKYF. For the CDR3, the DNA is TGTGCCAGCAGGCCCTTGAGCGGGTCCAGGAAGTATTTT.

The table lists this clone with a few counts. The chain uses TRBV11-2 and TRBJ2-2; D might be TRBD2 (6 bases). Between the trimmed V and J ends, which lost 3 bases and 5 bases, there was a span of 7 bases. Germline V gene sequence: CDR1 SGHAT, CDR2 FQNNGV. The CDR3 sequence is 13 residues long. The CDR3 protein is CASSLGGTGELFF. The CDR3 DNA follows: TGTGCCAGCAGCTTGGGGGGTACCGGGGAGCTGTTTTTT.

The rearrangement uses TRBV27 and TRBJ1-6, with D tentatively TRBD1 (5 bases). Germline V gives CDR1 MNHEY, CDR2 SMNVEV (reference sequence). The CDR3 is made up of 13 amino acids. V lost 3 bases, J lost 7 bases, and 7 bases lay in between. CDR3 loop: CASSLAGNSPLHF. The CDR3 nucleotides are TGTGCCAGCAGTTTGGCAGGGAATTCACCCCTCCACTTT.

The J gene is TRBJ2-7, the V gene TRBV25-1, with 12 bases that match TRBD1. The CDR3 runs 15 residues. The trim removed 8 bases at V and 2 bases at J, leaving 7 bases unmatched. Germline assignment: CDR1 MGHDK and CDR2 SYGVNS. The CDR3 DNA is TGTGCCAGCCTCCACCGGGACAGGGGGCCCTACGAGCAGTACTTC. Translating gives CASLHRDRGPYEQYF.

The chain combines TRBV18 with TRBJ2-7; D may be TRBD1 (6 bases). The CDR3 loop spans 19 amino acids. V was cut by 3 bases and J by 3 bases, with 27 bases left in between. Germline V lookup: CDR1 KGHSH, CDR2 LQKENI. The CDR3 loop is CASSPSMTLWTANFYEQYF. The CDR3 region has the DNA TGTGCCAGCTCACCCTCGATGACCTTATGGACAGCGAATTTCTACGAGCAGTACTTC.

V gene TRBV6-5 combines with J gene TRBJ1-1; 9 positions match TRBD1. CDR3 length equals 15 residues. With 4 bases clipped from V and 3 bases from J, the junction kept 6 bases outside the gene matches. Per the germline V gene, CDR1 is MNHEY and CDR2 is SVGAGI. CDR3 residues: CASSLGTGWDTEAFF. The CDR3 DNA follows: TGTGCCAGCAGTTTGGGGACAGGGTGGGACACTGAAGCTTTCTTT.

This rearrangement joins TRBV27 to TRBJ1-2, with D maybe TRBD1 (5 bases). The V gene's germline CDR1 is MNHEY and CDR2 SMNVEV (reference sequence). V gave up 5 bases and J gave up 4 bases, with 17 bases separating them. This CDR3 region has 15 residues. As DNA, the CDR3 is TGTGCCAGCAGTAACTATGGGGGAGGGGCCTATGGCTACACCTTC. Its protein is CASSNYGGGAYGYTF.

V usage is TRBV4-1 and J usage is TRBJ2-2; D uncertain. V was cut by 0 bases and J by 7 bases, with 21 bases left in between. There are 18 residues in the CDR3. CDR1 MGHRA and CDR2 YSYEKL come from the germline V gene. The CDR3 spells CASSQDRPGPVVDGELFF. The CDR3 coding sequence is TGCGCCAGCAGCCAAGATCGTCCAGGCCCTGTGGTTGACGGGGAGCTGTTTTTT.